Each of the 13 T cell receptor beta chains below was sequenced from the same sample in a study of blood T cell repertoires in COVID-19. Produced via immunoSEQ multiplex PCR; TCRdb's table is partial and in-frame only. This table holds tens of thousands of clones, more than 90% found once. Sequenced sample: peripheral blood. These receptors were collected from a man in his sixties with acute or convalescent COVID-19.

The CDR3 protein is CATSDFGQGQETQYF. CDR3 nucleotides: TGTGCCACCAGTGATTTCGGACAGGGGCAAGAGACCCAGTACTTC. The chain combines TRBV24-1 with TRBJ2-5; TRBD1 aligns across 9 bases. This CDR3 has 15 residues. Germline V gene data show CDR1 as KGHDR and CDR2 as SFDVKD. V shed 1 base and J 2 bases; nucleotides not matched to a gene: 1.

This clone was seen a single time. The chain recombines TRBV7-2 with TRBJ2-7; 8 nucleotides align to TRBD2. The CDR3 is made up of 14 amino acids. The germline V gene encodes CDR1 SGHTA and CDR2 FQGNSA. V dropped 6 bases and J dropped 2; count of bases not matched to a gene: 6. The CDR3 loop reads CASSSFGGAYEQYF. The CDR3 DNA sequence: TGTGCCAGCAGTTCTTTCGGGGGGGCCTACGAGCAGTACTTC.

This chain joins TRBV12-3 or TRBV12-4 and TRBJ2-5; no firm D call. CDR3 length equals 12 residues. V gave up 2 bases and J gave up 4 bases, with 5 bases separating them. This chain's CDR3 is CASSLIGETQYF. The CDR3 DNA reads TGTGCCAGCAGTTTAATCGGAGAGACCCAGTACTTC.

The rearrangement uses TRBV5-4 and TRBJ2-5; the D gene is possibly TRBD2 (5 bases). V lost 2 bases, J lost 5 bases, and 13 bases lay in between. Germline assignment: CDR1 SGHNT and CDR2 YYREEE (reference sequence). This CDR3 is built from 14 residues. CDR3 nucleotides: TGTGCCAGCAGCTTACTGGCTAGCTCGGAGACCCAGTACTTC. Protein sequence: CASSLLASSETQYF.

The chain employs TRBV5-1 and TRBJ1-1; 11 positions agree with TRBD1. The CDR3 extends over 14 amino acids. Germline assignment: CDR1 SGHRS and CDR2 YFSETQ. V gave up 3 bases and J gave up 7 bases; unmatched junction bases: 5. The CDR3 loop reads CASSWGQGGDEAFF. The DNA for the CDR3 is TGCGCCAGCAGCTGGGGACAGGGGGGCGATGAAGCTTTCTTT.

This clone has a single count. V usage is TRBV19 and J usage is TRBJ2-3, with TRBD2 matching 11 bases. CDR1 is LNHDA, CDR2 SQIVND, per germline (reference sequence). V lost 9 bases to trimming and J lost 2 bases; unmatched junction nucleotides: 7. The CDR3 extends over 15 amino acids. CDR3 bases: TGTGCCAGCATGACTAGCGGGATACCCACAGATACGCAGTATTTT. The encoded protein is CASMTSGIPTDTQYF.

In this sample, this clone turned up once. The V call is TRBV18, the J call TRBJ1-2; the D gene is possibly TRBD1 (6 bases). Trimming took 0 bases from V and 3 from J, leaving 11 bases between them. The germline gives CDR1 KGHSH, CDR2 LQKENI. CDR3 length equals 15 residues. CDR3 loop: CASSPPGDTYYGYTF. As DNA, the CDR3 is TGTGCCAGCTCACCACCGGGGGACACCTACTATGGCTACACCTTC.

This clone has a single count. The chain employs TRBV5-1 and TRBJ2-2; 12 bases agree with TRBD2. CDR1 and CDR2 (germline): SGHRS, YFSETQ. This CDR3 has 18 residues. V was clipped by 4 bases and J by 6 bases; unmatched bases: 13. DNA of the CDR3: TGCGCCAGCAGCCCTACGACTAGCGGGAGTCCTCCAGCCGGGGAGCTGTTTTTT. Amino acids: CASSPTTSGSPPAGELFF.

The chain couples TRBV7-3 to TRBJ2-2; 10 nucleotides match TRBD2. V gave up 5 bases and J gave up 0 bases; unmatched junction bases: 3. The CDR3 covers 16 residues. Per germline, CDR1 SGHTA and CDR2 FQGTGA. CDR3 amino acids: CASSLTSGANTGELFF. CDR3 in DNA: TGTGCCAGCAGCCTCACTAGCGGGGCGAACACCGGGGAGCTGTTTTTT.

This clone has only a few counts. The gene calls are TRBV27 and TRBJ2-7, with a weak D call TRBD2 (6 bases). V was trimmed by 5 bases and J by 0 bases, leaving 14 bases between them. The length of the CDR3 is 15 residues. The germline CDR1 and CDR2 sequences are MNHEY and SMNVEV (reference sequence). The CDR3 is CASSLQSGGSYEQYF. CDR3 in DNA: TGTGCCAGCAGTCTTCAATCCGGGGGCTCCTACGAGCAGTACTTC.

V is TRBV27 and J is TRBJ1-5; D is undetermined. Germline CDR1 and CDR2: MNHEY and SMNVEV (reference sequence). V gave up 2 bases and J gave up 3 bases, with 11 bases separating them. This CDR3 is built from 15 residues. The CDR3 nucleotides are TGTGCCAGCAGTTTACAATTTACAGCCAATCAGCCCCAGCATTTT. Translated, it gives CASSLQFTANQPQHF.

The genes are TRBV7-8 and TRBJ2-7; possible D gene TRBD1, 6 bases. The CDR3 length is 16 residues. V dropped 5 bases and J dropped 2 bases, with 19 bases sitting between them. The germline CDR1 and CDR2 sequences are SGHVS and FQNEAQ. In nucleotides, the CDR3 is TGTGCCAGCAGCCTACGGACAGCGCCGACTACCTACGAGCAGTACTTC. It codes for CASSLRTAPTTYEQYF.

This clone showed up just once. The V gene is TRBV7-6, the J gene TRBJ1-5, with a possible D match to TRBD1 (5 bases). Germline assignment: CDR1 SGHVS and CDR2 FNYEAQ. The CDR3 is 16 residues long. The V end lost 2 bases, the J end lost 2 bases, and 13 bases lay between the germline ends. The CDR3 region is CASSLSLGGGNQPQHF. CDR3 bases: TGTGCCAGCAGCTTATCACTGGGGGGGGGCAATCAGCCCCAGCATTTT.